The clone carrying this T cell receptor beta chain appeared many times. This sample was taken from a study of regulatory T cells in long-lasting Graves disease. Arm-PCR of CDR3 regions and iRepertoire HTBI primers were the basis on which TCR beta libraries were built. TCRdb independently ran MiXCR on the multiplex PCR reads; one entry per CDR3 protein. The data show about 430,000 distinct CDR3 sequences, over 12% seen once. Time point noted: newly diagnosed GD, antithyroid drugs for less than 3 months. PBMCs provided the RNA from which the TCR library was made. The V end was cut by 4 bases, the J end by 7 bases, with 25 bases between. The CDR3 is made up of 17 amino acids. Germline CDR1 SGHVS, CDR2 FQNEAQ. These data are also associated with another study on T cells in Graves' hyperthyroidism and ophthalmopathy.

The chain is built from TRBV7-8 and TRBJ1-2, with a possible D match to TRBD1 (6 bases). This TCR was sampled from a woman between 40 and 55 years old with Graves disease. The material sequenced was peripheral blood mononuclear cells (PBMCs), taken at new diagnosis, from a patient treated with antithyroid drugs. The CDR3 bases are TGTGCCAGCAGCTATCGGGCTGGGGGCGCAGGACTATCTGGCTACACCTTC. It codes for CASSYRAGGAGLSGYTF.